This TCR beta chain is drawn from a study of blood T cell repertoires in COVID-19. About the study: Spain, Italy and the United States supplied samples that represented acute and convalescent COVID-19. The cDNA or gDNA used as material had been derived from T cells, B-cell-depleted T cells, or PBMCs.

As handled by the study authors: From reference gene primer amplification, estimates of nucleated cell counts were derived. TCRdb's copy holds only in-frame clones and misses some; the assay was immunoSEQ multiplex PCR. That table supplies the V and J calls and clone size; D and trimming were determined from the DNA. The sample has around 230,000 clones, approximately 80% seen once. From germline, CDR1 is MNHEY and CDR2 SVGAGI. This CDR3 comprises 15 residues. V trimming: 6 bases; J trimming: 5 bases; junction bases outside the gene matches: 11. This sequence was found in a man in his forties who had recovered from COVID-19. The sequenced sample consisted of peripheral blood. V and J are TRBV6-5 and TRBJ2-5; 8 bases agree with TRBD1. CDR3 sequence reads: CASRSSRGLKETQYF. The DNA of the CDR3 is TGTGCCAGCAGATCAAGCAGGGGGCTTAAGGAGACCCAGTACTTC.